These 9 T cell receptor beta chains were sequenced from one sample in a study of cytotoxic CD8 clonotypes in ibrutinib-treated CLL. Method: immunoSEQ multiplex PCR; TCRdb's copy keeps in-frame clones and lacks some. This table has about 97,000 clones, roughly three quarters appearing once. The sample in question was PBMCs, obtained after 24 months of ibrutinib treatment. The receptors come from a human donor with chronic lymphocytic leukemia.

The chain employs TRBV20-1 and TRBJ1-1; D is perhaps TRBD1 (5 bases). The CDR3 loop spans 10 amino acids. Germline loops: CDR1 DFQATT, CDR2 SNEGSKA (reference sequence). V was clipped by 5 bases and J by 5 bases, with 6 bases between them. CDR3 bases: TGCAGTGCTGGGGGGACTGAAGCTTTCTTT. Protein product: CSAGGTEAFF.

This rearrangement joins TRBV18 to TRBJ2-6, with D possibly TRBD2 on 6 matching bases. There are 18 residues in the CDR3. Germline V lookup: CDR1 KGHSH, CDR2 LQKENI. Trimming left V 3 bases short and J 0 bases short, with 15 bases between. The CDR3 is CASSPAERVFSGANVLTF. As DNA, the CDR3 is TGTGCCAGCTCACCGGCGGAGCGGGTGTTCTCTGGGGCCAACGTCCTGACTTTC. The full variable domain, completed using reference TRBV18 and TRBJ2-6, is NAGVMQNPRHLVRRRGQEARLRCSPMKGHSHVYWYRQLPEEGLKFMVYLQKENIIDESGMPKERFSAEFPKEGPSILRIQQVVRGDSAAYFCASSPAERVFSGANVLTFGAGSRLTVL.

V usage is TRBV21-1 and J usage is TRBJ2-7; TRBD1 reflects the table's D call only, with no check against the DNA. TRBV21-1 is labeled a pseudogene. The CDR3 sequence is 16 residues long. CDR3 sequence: CASSGSSGTGGHEQYF. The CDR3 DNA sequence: TGTGCCAGCAGCGGCAGCTCCGGGACAGGGGGCCACGAGCAGTACTTC.

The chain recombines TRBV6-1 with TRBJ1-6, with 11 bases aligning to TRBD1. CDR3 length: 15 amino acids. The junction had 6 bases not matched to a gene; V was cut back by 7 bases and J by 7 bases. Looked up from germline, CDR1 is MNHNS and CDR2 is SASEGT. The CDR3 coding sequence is TGTGCCAGCATACCGGGACAGGGGGTAAATTCACCCCTCCACTTT. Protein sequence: CASIPGQGVNSPLHF.

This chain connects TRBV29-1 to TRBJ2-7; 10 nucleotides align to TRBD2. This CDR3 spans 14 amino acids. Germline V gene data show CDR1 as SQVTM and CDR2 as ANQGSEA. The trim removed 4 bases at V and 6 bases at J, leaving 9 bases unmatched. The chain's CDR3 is CSVVGRLAGGEQYF. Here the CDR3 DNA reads TGCAGCGTTGTCGGGAGGTTAGCGGGAGGCGAGCAGTACTTC.

Written as DNA, the CDR3 is TGTGCCAGCAGCTTAAGGGGGCGGGTCACTGAAGCTTTCTTT. This sequence encodes CASSLRGRVTEAFF. The chain is built from TRBV7-2 and TRBJ1-1, with 7 bases fitting TRBD1. Germline loops: CDR1 SGHTA, CDR2 FQGNSA. The CDR3 extends over 14 amino acids. The trim removed 2 bases at V and 4 bases at J, leaving 4 bases unmatched.

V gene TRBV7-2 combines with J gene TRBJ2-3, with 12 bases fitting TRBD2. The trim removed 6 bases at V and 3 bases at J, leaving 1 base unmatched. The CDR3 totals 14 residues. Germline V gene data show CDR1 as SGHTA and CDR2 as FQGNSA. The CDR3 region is CASRLAGGTDTQYF. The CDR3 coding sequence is TGTGCCAGCAGGCTAGCGGGAGGGACAGATACGCAGTATTTT.

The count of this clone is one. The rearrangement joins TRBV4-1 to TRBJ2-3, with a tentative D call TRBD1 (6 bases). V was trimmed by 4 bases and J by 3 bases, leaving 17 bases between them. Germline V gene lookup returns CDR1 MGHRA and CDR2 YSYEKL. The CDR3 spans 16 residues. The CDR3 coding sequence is TGCGCCAGCAGCCGAACTGACGGACAGATAACAGATACGCAGTATTTT. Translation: CASSRTDGQITDTQYF.

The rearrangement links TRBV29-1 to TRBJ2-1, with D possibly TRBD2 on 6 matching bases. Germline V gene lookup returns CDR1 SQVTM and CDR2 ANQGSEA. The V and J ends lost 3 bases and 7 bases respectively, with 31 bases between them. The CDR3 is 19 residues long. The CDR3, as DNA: TGCAGCGTTGATGGTGCGGGACTTGAAGGAGTTGCCCTAAAAAATGAGCAGTTCTTC. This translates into CSVDGAGLEGVALKNEQFF.